The source of this T cell receptor (beta chain) is a study of regulatory T cells in long-lasting Graves disease. The sample holds many counts of this clonotype. CDR3-region Arm-PCR and iRepertoire HTBI primers produced the TCR beta libraries. TCRdb independently ran MiXCR on the multiplex PCR reads; one entry per CDR3 protein. This sample has 300,000 to 350,000 distinct CDR3 sequences, with around 20% found just once. Trimming took 6 bases from V and 4 from J, leaving 19 bases between them. Germline V gene data show CDR1 as MGHRA and CDR2 as YSYEKL. This CDR3 is built from 16 residues. Documented time point: persistent/refractory GD, antithyroid drugs over 5 years with positive TRAb. From PBMCs, RNA was extracted and then used to make the TCR library.

The TCR comes from a female donor with Graves disease. Sequencing used peripheral blood mononuclear cells (PBMCs), obtained when the disease was refractory, from a patient treated with antithyroid drugs. The chain couples TRBV4-1 to TRBJ1-5; D perhaps matches TRBD1 (6 bases). This CDR3 is CASRRDPGQVNQPQHF. CDR3 bases: TGCGCCAGCAGACGAGATCCGGGACAAGTAAATCAGCCCCAGCATTTT.